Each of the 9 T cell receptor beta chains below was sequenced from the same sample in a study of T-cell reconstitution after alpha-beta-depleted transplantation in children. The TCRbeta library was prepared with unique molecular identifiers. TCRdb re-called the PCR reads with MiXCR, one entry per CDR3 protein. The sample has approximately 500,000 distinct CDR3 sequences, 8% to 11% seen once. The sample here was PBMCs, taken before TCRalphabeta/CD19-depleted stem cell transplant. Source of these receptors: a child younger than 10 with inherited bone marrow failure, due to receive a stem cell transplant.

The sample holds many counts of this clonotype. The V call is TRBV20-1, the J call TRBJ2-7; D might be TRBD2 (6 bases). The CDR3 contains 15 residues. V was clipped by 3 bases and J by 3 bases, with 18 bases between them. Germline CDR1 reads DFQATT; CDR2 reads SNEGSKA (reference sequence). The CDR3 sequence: CSASGRESPIYEQYF. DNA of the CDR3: TGCAGTGCTAGTGGTCGGGAGTCCCCTATCTACGAGCAGTACTTC.

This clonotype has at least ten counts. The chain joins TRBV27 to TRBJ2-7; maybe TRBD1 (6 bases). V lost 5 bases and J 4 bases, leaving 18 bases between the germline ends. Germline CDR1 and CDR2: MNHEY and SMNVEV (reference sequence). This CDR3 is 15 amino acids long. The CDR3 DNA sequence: TGTGCCAGCAGTCTCAGGGACACGGCACCGTACGAGCAGTACTTC. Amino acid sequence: CASSLRDTAPYEQYF.

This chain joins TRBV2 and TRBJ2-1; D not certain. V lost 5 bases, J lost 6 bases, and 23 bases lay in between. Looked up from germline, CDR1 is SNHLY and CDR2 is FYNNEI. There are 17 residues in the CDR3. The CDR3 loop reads CASSSPVLLGNGNEQFF. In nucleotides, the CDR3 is TGTGCCAGCAGTTCCCCGGTTCTACTTGGTAATGGCAATGAGCAGTTCTTC.

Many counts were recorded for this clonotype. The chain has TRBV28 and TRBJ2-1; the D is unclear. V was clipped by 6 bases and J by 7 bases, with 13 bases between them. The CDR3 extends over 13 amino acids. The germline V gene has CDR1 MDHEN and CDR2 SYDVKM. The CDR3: CASSLRRANEQFF. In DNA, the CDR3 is TGTGCCAGCAGCCTCCGAAGGGCGAATGAGCAGTTCTTC.

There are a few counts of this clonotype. This CDR3 reads CAWSRWSESPLHF. In DNA, the CDR3 is TGTGCCTGGAGTAGGTGGAGCGAGTCACCCCTCCACTTT. The V call is TRBV30, the J call TRBJ1-6; D call uncertain. The CDR3 covers 13 residues. The germline V gene encodes CDR1 GTSNPN and CDR2 SVGIG (reference sequence). Between the trimmed V and J ends, which lost 2 bases and 10 bases, there was a span of 12 bases.

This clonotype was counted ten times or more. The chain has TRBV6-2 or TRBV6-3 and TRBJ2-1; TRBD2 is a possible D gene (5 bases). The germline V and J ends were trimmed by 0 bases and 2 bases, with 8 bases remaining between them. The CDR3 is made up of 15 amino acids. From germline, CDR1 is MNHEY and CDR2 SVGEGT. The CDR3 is CASSYSRVTYNEQFF. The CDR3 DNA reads TGTGCCAGCAGTTACTCGCGGGTGACCTACAATGAGCAGTTCTTC.

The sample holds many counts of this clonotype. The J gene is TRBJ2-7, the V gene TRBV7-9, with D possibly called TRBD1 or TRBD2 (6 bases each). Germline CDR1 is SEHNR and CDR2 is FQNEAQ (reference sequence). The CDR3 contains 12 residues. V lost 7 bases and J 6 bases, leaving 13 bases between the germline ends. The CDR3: CASTSRGAEQYF. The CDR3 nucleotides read TGTGCCAGCACATCAAGGGGGGCCGAGCAGTACTTC. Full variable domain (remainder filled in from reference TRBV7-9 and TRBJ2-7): DTGVSQNPRHKITKRGQNVTFRCDPISEHNRLYWYRQTLGQGPEFLTYFQNEAQLEKSRLLSDRFSAERPKGSFSTLEIQRTEQGDSAMYLCASTSRGAEQYFGPGTRLTVT.

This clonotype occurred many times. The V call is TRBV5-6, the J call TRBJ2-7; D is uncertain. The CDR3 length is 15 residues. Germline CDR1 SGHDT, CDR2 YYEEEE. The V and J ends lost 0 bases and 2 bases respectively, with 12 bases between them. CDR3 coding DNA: TGTGCCAGCAGCTTGGGCTACCCGACCACCTACGAGCAGTACTTC. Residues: CASSLGYPTTYEQYF. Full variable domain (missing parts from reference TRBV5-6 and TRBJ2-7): DAGVTQSPTHLIKTRGQQVTLRCSPKSGHDTVSWYQQALGQGPQFIFQYYEEEERQRGNFPDRFSGHQFPNYSSELNVNALLLGDSALYLCASSLGYPTTYEQYFGPGTRLTVT.

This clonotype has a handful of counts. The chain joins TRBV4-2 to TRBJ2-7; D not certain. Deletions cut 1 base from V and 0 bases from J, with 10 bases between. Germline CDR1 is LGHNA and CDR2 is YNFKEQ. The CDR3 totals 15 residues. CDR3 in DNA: TGTGCCAGCAGCCAAGCCGGCTTCAACTCCTACGAGCAGTACTTC. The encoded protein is CASSQAGFNSYEQYF.